Each of the 26 T cell receptor beta chains below was sequenced from the same sample in a study of blood T cell repertoires in COVID-19. The table came from immunoSEQ multiplex PCR; TCRdb's copy has only in-frame clones and leaves some out. The data contain about 230,000 clones, roughly 85% of them singletons. The sample comprised peripheral blood. These receptor sequences come from a woman between 65 and 79 years old with active or convalescent COVID-19.

V and J are TRBV6-5 and TRBJ2-3, with TRBD2 identical over 11 bases. The CDR3 length is 15 residues. With 6 bases clipped from V and 6 bases from J, the junction kept 8 bases outside the gene matches. From germline, CDR1 is MNHEY and CDR2 SVGAGI. CDR3 sequence: CASSRLAGGGDTQYF. Here the CDR3 DNA reads TGTGCCAGCAGCCGGCTAGCGGGAGGAGGGGATACGCAGTATTTT.

The chain joins TRBV14 to TRBJ2-3; perhaps TRBD1 as D (6 bases). Trimming left V 5 bases short and J 0 bases short, with 15 bases between. The CDR3 covers 16 residues. Germline CDR1 reads SGHDN; CDR2 reads FVKESK. The CDR3 DNA follows: TGTGCCAGCAGCGAAACGTGGGACACTAGCACAGATACGCAGTATTTT. Protein product: CASSETWDTSTDTQYF. Full variable domain (missing parts from reference TRBV14 and TRBJ2-3): EAGVTQFPSHSVIEKGQTVTLRCDPISGHDNLYWYRRVMGKEIKFLLHFVKESKQDESGMPNNRFLAERTGGTYSTLKVQPAELEDSGVYFCASSETWDTSTDTQYFGPGTRLTVL.

This chain connects TRBV30 to TRBJ1-1; D gene ambiguous. Looked up from germline, CDR1 is GTSNPN and CDR2 is SVGIG (reference sequence). V lost 2 bases and J 2 bases, leaving 12 bases between the germline ends. This CDR3 has 14 residues. This CDR3 is CAWSTFSLNTEAFF. CDR3 DNA: TGTGCCTGGAGTACTTTTTCCCTAAACACTGAAGCTTTCTTT.

The chain uses TRBV9 and TRBJ1-3, with D unresolved. The CDR3 covers 13 residues. The germline CDR1 and CDR2 sequences are SGDLS and YYNGEE. Trimming left V 4 bases short and J 3 bases short, with 8 bases between. The CDR3 reads CASSLYNGNTIYF. The CDR3 bases are TGTGCCAGCAGCTTATACAATGGAAACACCATATATTTT.

This clone turned up a few times. The genes are TRBV27 and TRBJ2-2; D is possibly TRBD1 (6 bases). V lost 7 bases and J lost 3, with 15 bases in between. Germline CDR1 MNHEY, CDR2 SMNVEV (reference sequence). The CDR3 runs to 15 residues. CDR3 region: CASTFMDRYTGELFF. CDR3 DNA: TGTGCCAGCACTTTCATGGACAGATACACCGGGGAGCTGTTTTTT.

This sequence joins TRBV28 and TRBJ1-2; D may be TRBD1 (5 bases). With 5 bases removed from V and 8 bases from J, the gap between germline ends came to 21 bases. CDR1 MDHEN and CDR2 SYDVKM come from the germline V gene. CDR3 length equals 15 residues. The CDR3 loop reads CASSLPGQPMGGYTF. CDR3 in DNA: TGTGCCAGCAGTCTCCCAGGACAACCGATGGGGGGCTACACCTTC.

This CDR3 is CASSGTGTDTQYF. The CDR3 region has the DNA TGTGCCAGCAGTGGGACTGGCACAGATACGCAGTATTTT. The genes are TRBV2 and TRBJ2-3, with TRBD2 as a possible D gene (5 bases). CDR1 and CDR2 (germline): SNHLY, FYNNEI. The V end lost 4 bases, the J end lost 1 base, and 6 bases lay between the germline ends. There are 13 residues in the CDR3.

The chain couples TRBV27 to TRBJ2-3; possible D gene TRBD2, 6 bases. The ends were cut back, 5 bases at V and 1 base at J, with 13 bases in the middle. CDR1 is MNHEY and CDR2 is SMNVEV in the germline V gene (reference sequence). CDR3 length: 15 residues. The CDR3 DNA follows: TGTGCCAGCAGTCCGCGGGGAGGTGGCACAGATACGCAGTATTTT. It is translated as CASSPRGGGTDTQYF.

A word on this clone: The germline gene is not matched at one end of the junction; a read error may be the cause. The chain links TRBV5-1 to TRBJ1-6; no clear D. There are 14 residues in the CDR3. Germline CDR1 and CDR2: SGHRS and YFSETQ. The CDR3 DNA sequence: TGCGCCAGCAGCCTTATGACAATAGATTCACCCTTCCACTTT. It specifies CASSLMTIDSPFHF.

The rearrangement joins TRBV5-1 to TRBJ2-3, with TRBD1 matching 7 bases. This CDR3 has 16 residues. Germline values: CDR1 SGHRS, CDR2 YFSETQ. J was trimmed by 3 bases and V by 0 bases; bases with no gene match: 7. The CDR3 here is CASSLGVRGPTDTQYF. As DNA, the CDR3 is TGCGCCAGCAGCTTGGGTGTGAGGGGGCCTACAGATACGCAGTATTTT.

The chain links TRBV27 to TRBJ2-7; TRBD2 agrees at 12 bases. Germline CDR1 MNHEY, CDR2 SMNVEV (reference sequence). The CDR3 is made up of 16 amino acids. With V trimmed by 6 bases and J by 0 bases, 6 bases remained unmatched. CDR3 sequence reads: CASSKILAGGSYEQYF. The CDR3 nucleotides read TGTGCCAGCAGCAAAATACTAGCGGGAGGCTCCTACGAGCAGTACTTC.

A single count supports this clone. The genes are TRBV6-6 and TRBJ2-7, with D perhaps matching TRBD2 (5 bases). This CDR3 contains 13 residues. V lost 2 bases, J lost 3 bases, and 8 bases lay in between. CDR1 and CDR2 from the germline V gene are MNHNY and SVGAGI (reference sequence). Here the CDR3 reads CASSYDGDYEQYF. Written as DNA, the CDR3 is TGTGCCAGCAGTTACGACGGGGACTACGAGCAGTACTTC.

V gene TRBV6-6 combines with J gene TRBJ1-2, with D uncertain. Germline V CDR1 and CDR2: MNHNY, SVGAGI (reference sequence). Trimming removed 6 bases at V and 5 bases at J, with 10 bases between. The CDR3 has 12 amino acids. The CDR3 DNA reads TGTGCCAGCAGCCGCGACACATATGGCTACACCTTC. Translation: CASSRDTYGYTF.

The J gene is TRBJ1-2, the V gene TRBV4-3; 8 positions match TRBD1. V trimming: 4 bases; J trimming: 6 bases; junction bases outside the gene matches: 7. The CDR3 spans 14 residues. Germline CDR1 LGHNA, CDR2 YSLEER. CDR3 sequence (DNA): TGCGCCAGCAGCCCGTCGGACAGGGAAGATGGCTACACCTTC. Its protein product is CASSPSDREDGYTF.

Comments on this clone: Other DNA sequences in this sample translate to the same CDR3. The V call is TRBV5-4, the J call TRBJ2-3, with TRBD2 identical over 9 bases. The V segment lost 2 bases and the J segment 4 bases; nucleotides outside the gene matches: 2. The germline V gene encodes CDR1 SGHNT and CDR2 YYREEE (reference sequence). The CDR3 loop spans 14 amino acids. The CDR3 DNA is TGTGCCAGCAGCTTCGGCGGGAGGGCAGATACGCAGTATTTT. This sequence encodes CASSFGGRADTQYF.

The chain combines TRBV10-2 with TRBJ1-1; no firm D call. Per the germline V gene, CDR1 is WSHSY and CDR2 is SAAADI. The CDR3 is made up of 14 amino acids. The V gene lost 4 bases and the J gene lost 0 bases, with 9 bases spanning the gap. The CDR3 is CASSAGEVNTEAFF. CDR3 DNA sequence: TGCGCCAGCAGTGCTGGTGAGGTGAACACTGAAGCTTTCTTT.

The chain is built from TRBV19 and TRBJ1-2; TRBD1 aligns across 7 bases. CDR3 length: 14 residues. The trim removed 5 bases at V and 6 bases at J, leaving 9 bases unmatched. Germline V gene sequence: CDR1 LNHDA, CDR2 SQIVND (reference sequence). The DNA for the CDR3 is TGTGCCAGTAGTCCCGGGGCAGGGGGACATGGCTACACCTTC. Translation: CASSPGAGGHGYTF.

The J gene is TRBJ2-7, the V gene TRBV5-6; D is undetermined. Deletions cut 4 bases from V and 0 bases from J, with 5 bases between. The germline V gene has CDR1 SGHDT and CDR2 YYEEEE. This CDR3 is 12 amino acids long. The CDR3 loop reads CASSPSSYEQYF. The CDR3 DNA sequence: TGTGCCAGCAGCCCGAGCTCCTACGAGCAGTACTTC.

This clone was recorded many times. V usage is TRBV27 and J usage is TRBJ1-1; no clear D. Germline loops: CDR1 MNHEY, CDR2 SMNVEV (reference sequence). The CDR3 totals 14 residues. The V gene lost 0 bases and the J gene lost 1 base, with 6 bases spanning the gap. This CDR3 reads CASSLSSGNTEAFF. CDR3 sequence (DNA): TGTGCCAGCAGTTTATCATCCGGGAACACTGAAGCTTTCTTT.

CDR3 residues: CASSVGLVAGGFNEQFF. For the CDR3, the DNA is TGTGCCAGCAGTGTGGGTCTGGTAGCGGGAGGATTCAATGAGCAGTTCTTC. The rearrangement joins TRBV6-1 to TRBJ2-1, with 10 nucleotides matching TRBD2. V shed 4 bases and J 6 bases; nucleotides not matched to a gene: 12. Germline V CDR1 and CDR2: MNHNS, SASEGT. This CDR3 is built from 17 residues.

The chain employs TRBV5-5 and TRBJ2-7; D perhaps matches TRBD1 (6 bases). V was pared by 4 bases and J by 0 bases, with 11 bases between. This CDR3 contains 14 residues. The germline gives CDR1 SGHKS, CDR2 YYEKEE (reference sequence). The CDR3 DNA reads as TGTGCCAGCAGCGGACAGTGGGGCTCCTACGAGCAGTACTTC. Its translation: CASSGQWGSYEQYF.

The chain links TRBV30 to TRBJ2-2, with D unresolved. The CDR3 totals 12 residues. CDR1 GTSNPN and CDR2 SVGIG come from the germline V gene (reference sequence). Deletions cut 0 bases from V and 8 bases from J, with 7 bases between. Here the CDR3 DNA reads TGTGCCTGGAGTGTACGGGTGGGGGAGCTGTTTTTT. Protein: CAWSVRVGELFF.

V is TRBV3-1 (or the pseudogene TRBV3-2) and J is TRBJ2-7, with TRBD2 matching 7 bases. The CDR3 totals 13 residues. Germline V gives CDR1 LGHDT, CDR2 YNNKEL (reference sequence). With V trimmed by 1 base and J by 7 bases, 4 bases remained unmatched. As DNA, the CDR3 is TGTGCCAGCAGCCAAGGGGGGGAGGGAGAGCAGTACTTC. Its translation: CASSQGGEGEQYF.

The chain joins TRBV5-5 to TRBJ2-1; TRBD1 might be the D (6 bases). The CDR3 is 13 residues long. Trimming took off 5 bases at V and 8 bases at J, with 14 bases between the two ends. Per germline, CDR1 SGHKS and CDR2 YYEKEE (reference sequence). CDR3 bases: TGTGCCAGCAGTCCTCGGACAGTCGATGAGCAGTTCTTC. Translated: CASSPRTVDEQFF.

V usage is TRBV5-1 and J usage is TRBJ1-6; a possible D gene is TRBD1 (5 bases). Germline CDR1 SGHRS, CDR2 YFSETQ. The CDR3 extends over 13 amino acids. V was shortened by 6 bases and J by 5 bases, with 9 bases between the two germline ends. Here the CDR3 reads CASTGGDNSPLHF. The CDR3 region has the DNA TGCGCCAGCACGGGGGGTGATAATTCACCCCTCCACTTT.

This chain uses TRBV18 with TRBJ1-1; TRBD1 agrees at 9 bases. Trimming at V came to 2 bases and at J to 3 bases, leaving 4 bases not matched to a gene. The CDR3 covers 15 residues. Germline V gene lookup returns CDR1 KGHSH and CDR2 LQKENI. Here the CDR3 reads CASSPWTGADTEAFF. CDR3 DNA: TGTGCCAGCTCACCATGGACAGGGGCGGACACTGAAGCTTTCTTT.